This T cell receptor (beta chain) was recorded in a study of PD-1 blockade in classical Hodgkin lymphoma. The overall study: Administration of nivolumab to patients was at 3 mg/kg intravenously every 2 weeks.

Germline values: CDR1 MNHNY, CDR2 SVGAGI (reference sequence). The CDR3 contains 15 residues. V was cut by 8 bases and J by 2 bases, with 15 bases left in between. Broader study findings: The authors have not defined what causes the repertoire differences, possibly disease activity or prior therapy.

Relapses following autologous stem cell transplantation were seen in all patients, with brentuximab vedotin exposure varying. The data were produced by immunoSEQ multiplex PCR, yet TCRdb's version contains in-frame clones alone and is incomplete. In the table there are under 40,000 clones, approximately 80% of which are singletons. A word on this clone: Its antigen is not known.

The starting material was peripheral blood mononuclear cells (PBMCs), obtained at baseline. The chain joins TRBV6-6 to TRBJ1-4; D ambiguous. This sequence was found in a human donor with classical Hodgkin lymphoma. The CDR3 bases are TGTGCCAGCTCAGGCCAAGAGGGTACTAATGAAAAACTGTTTTTT. It specifies CASSGQEGTNEKLFF.